The T cell receptor (beta chain) under discussion was sequenced for a study of blood T cells in healthy people across ages. This CDR3 is 15 amino acids long. V lost 5 bases, J lost 0 bases, and 5 bases stayed unmatched. Germline lookup yields CDR1 SNHLY and CDR2 FYNNEI. Next came a second PCR, run for roughly 7 to 12 cycles, which used a sample-barcoded 5' primer along with a J-beta primer mix. Every cDNA molecule bore a tag from a template-switch adaptor containing 12 random nucleotides. TCRdb reprocessed the 5' RACE reads via MiXCR and lists one record per CDR3 protein. The sample holds 800,000 or so distinct CDR3 sequences, 62% seen once. Study-level points and caveats: Long-lived donors had more naive CD4+ cells and higher diversity than aged donors. Unknown CMV status may confound age-related changes in expanded clones.

Whenever a sample was processed, at least 6 million PBMCs were isolated. Remarks on this clonotype: What it binds is unknown.

The source of this sequence is a man aged 25-45 years in good health. V and J are TRBV2 and TRBJ2-3; 7 nucleotides line up with TRBD1. The sample comprised blood. CDR3 in amino acids: CASSRGTASTDTQYF. Written as DNA, the CDR3 is TGTGCCAGCAGTAGAGGGACAGCTAGCACAGATACGCAGTATTTT.